Listed below are T cell receptor beta chains from one sample, sequenced in a study of identical twins. TCRdb called the 5' RACE reads again in MiXCR, with one record for every CDR3 protein. The table shows roughly 350,000 distinct CDR3 sequences, with 8.5% to 10% occurring only once. The source material was naive T cells sorted from blood. Every receptor here comes from a woman aged 50 to 65 in good health. CDR3s include the opening cysteine and the closing phenylalanine or tryptophan. A D gene is named only where the DNA matches it firmly. A clone size is listed for some rows: how often the clone was seen (once, few, many), or a class if it is expanded.

>few|TRBJ2-2|TRBD2|TRBV11-2
CASSLGGSVRELFF
TGTGCCAGCAGCTTAGGCGGGAGTGTCAGGGAGCTGTTTTTT
>many|TRBJ2-5|.|TRBV5-1
CASSSSQVQETQYF
TGCGCCAGCAGCTCATCACAGGTTCAAGAGACCCAGTACTTC
>.|TRBJ2-2|.|TRBV5-1
CASSLARLGTGELFF
TGCGCCAGCAGCTTGGCACGCTTGGGCACCGGGGAGCTGTTTTTT
>many|TRBJ2-7|TRBD2|TRBV29-1
CSVEGSGVDYEQYF
TGCAGCGTTGAAGGAAGCGGGGTTGACTACGAGCAGTACTTC
>few|TRBJ2-3|TRBD2|TRBV11-2
CASSLGTSGKSDTQYF
TGTGCCAGCAGCCTAGGGACTAGCGGGAAGTCAGATACGCAGTATTTT
>.|TRBJ2-5|TRBD1|TRBV6-5
CACGTGGGQETQYF
TGTGCCTGCGGGACAGGGGGCGGCCAAGAGACCCAGTACTTC
>many|TRBJ2-1|.|TRBV4-1
CASSQEGSSSRDAEQFF
TGCGCCAGCAGCCAAGAGGGGAGCAGCAGTCGGGACGCTGAGCAGTTCTTC
>many|TRBJ2-1|.|TRBV20-1
CSAYSGAYNEQFF
TGCAGTGCCTATAGCGGCGCCTACAATGAGCAGTTCTTC
>many|TRBJ1-1|.|TRBV12-3/TRBV12-4
CASSLGGGTEAFF
TGTGCCAGCAGTCTAGGGGGAGGAACTGAAGCTTTCTTT
>many|TRBJ2-5|.|TRBV3-1
CASSQAHETQYF
TGTGCCAGCAGCCAAGCTCACGAGACCCAGTACTTC
>many|TRBJ1-1|.|TRBV3-1
CASSQAGSGVGTEAFF
TGTGCCAGCAGCCAAGCAGGGTCGGGAGTGGGCACTGAAGCTTTCTTT
>many|TRBJ2-1|TRBD2|TRBV12-3/TRBV12-4
CASSLEGGRAGGEQFF
TGTGCCAGCAGTTTAGAGGGCGGGAGAGCGGGAGGTGAGCAGTTCTTC
>.|TRBJ2-3|TRBD2|TRBV27
CASSWIAGGPGGTQYF
TGTGCCAGCAGTTGGATAGCGGGAGGTCCGGGGGGTACGCAGTATTTT
>many|TRBJ2-2|.|TRBV10-1
CASSGPNTGELFF
TGTGCCAGCAGTGGGCCTAACACCGGGGAGCTGTTTTTT
>few|TRBJ2-2|.|TRBV7-9
CASSLGAGPQNTGELFF
TGTGCCAGCAGCTTGGGGGCGGGGCCCCAGAACACCGGGGAGCTGTTTTTT
>many|TRBJ2-3|TRBD2|TRBV5-1
CASRMGLAGDTQYF
TGCGCCAGCAGAATGGGACTAGCGGGAGATACGCAGTATTTT
>.|TRBJ2-1|TRBD2|TRBV5-1
CASSYKRGNEQFF
TGCGCCAGCAGTTACAAGCGGGGTAATGAGCAGTTCTTC
>many|TRBJ2-3|TRBD1|TRBV5-1
CASSEDLSQGTQYF
TGCGCCAGCAGCGAAGACTTATCACAGGGGACGCAGTATTTT
>few|TRBJ2-3|.|TRBV12-3/TRBV12-4
CASRTSGFATDTQYF
TGTGCCAGCAGAACCAGCGGGTTCGCAACAGATACGCAGTATTTT
>.|TRBJ1-3|.|TRBV19
CASSSTRSSGNTIYF
TGTGCCAGTAGTTCCACCAGATCCTCTGGAAACACCATATATTTT
>many|TRBJ1-5|.|TRBV29-1
CSVGIGDSNQPQHF
TGCAGCGTTGGGATTGGGGATAGCAATCAGCCCCAGCATTTT
>many|TRBJ2-7|.|TRBV30
CAWSVSGRNEQYF
TGTGCCTGGAGTGTATCGGGGCGCAACGAGCAGTACTTC
>few|TRBJ2-5|.|TRBV7-7
CASSLGTHQETQYF
TGTGCTAGCAGCCTCGGGACACATCAAGAGACCCAGTACTTC
>many|TRBJ2-1|.|TRBV29-1
CSVGEGRSREQFF
TGCAGCGTTGGTGAAGGGCGGTCGCGGGAGCAGTTCTTC
>.|TRBJ2-1|.|TRBV27
CASSGQGIKNEQFF
TGTGCCAGCAGTGGGCAGGGGATAAAGAATGAGCAGTTCTTC
>.|TRBJ2-3|TRBD2|TRBV15
CATSRDGGLGGDTQYF
TGTGCCACCAGCAGAGATGGGGGACTAGGGGGAGATACGCAGTATTTT
>many|TRBJ1-1|.|TRBV5-1
CASSPGDIYTEAFF
TGCGCCAGCAGCCCCGGGGACATTTACACTGAAGCTTTCTTT
>many|TRBJ2-5|.|TRBV29-1
CSVERTGETQYF
TGCAGCGTTGAGAGGACTGGGGAGACCCAGTACTTC
>many|TRBJ1-4|.|TRBV29-1
CSVVTGQLNEKLFF
TGCAGCGTTGTTACGGGACAACTTAATGAAAAACTGTTTTTT
>many|TRBJ2-5|.|TRBV24-1
CATSDHSQETQYF
TGTGCCACCAGTGATCACAGCCAAGAGACCCAGTACTTC
>.|TRBJ2-2|.|TRBV6-1
CASSEAWGTGELFF
TGTGCCAGCAGTGAAGCGTGGGGGACCGGGGAGCTGTTTTTT
>.|TRBJ2-1|TRBD2|TRBV20-1
CSAYTGTSGRDYNEQFF
TGCAGTGCTTATACCGGGACTAGCGGGAGGGACTACAATGAGCAGTTCTTC
>many|TRBJ1-1|TRBD1|TRBV6-5
CASSNDHDRGRAFF
TGTGCCAGCAGCAACGACCACGACAGGGGGAGGGCTTTCTTT
>few|TRBJ1-1|.|TRBV5-1
CASSQTVPGLMNTEAFF
TGCGCCAGCAGCCAGACAGTACCGGGACTGATGAACACTGAAGCTTTCTTT
>few|TRBJ2-7|TRBD1|TRBV3-1
CASRRGQDLSYEQYF
TGTGCCAGCAGGAGGGGACAGGACCTCTCCTACGAGCAGTACTTC
>few|TRBJ1-1|.|TRBV12-3/TRBV12-4
CASSLKEGAEAFF
TGTGCCAGCAGTTTAAAAGAGGGGGCTGAAGCTTTCTTT
>few|TRBJ2-4|.|TRBV20-1
CSARGSAKNIQYF
TGCAGTGCAAGGGGGAGCGCCAAAAACATTCAGTACTTC
>.|TRBJ2-5|.|TRBV20-1
CSAGVNVGQETQYF
TGCAGTGCTGGGGTTAATGTCGGGCAAGAGACCCAGTACTTC
>few|TRBJ2-5|TRBD2|TRBV3-1
CASSQDLLAGGEETQYF
TGTGCCAGCAGCCAAGATTTGCTAGCGGGAGGAGAAGAGACCCAGTACTTC
>many|TRBJ1-5|.|TRBV15
CATSRDGNQPQHF
TGTGCCACCAGCAGGGACGGGAATCAGCCCCAGCATTTT
>few|TRBJ2-2|.|TRBV9
CASSVEISGNTGELFF
TGTGCCAGCAGCGTAGAGATTAGCGGGAACACCGGGGAGCTGTTTTTT
>few|TRBJ2-5|.|TRBV5-6
CASSLMPGGMSETQYF
TGTGCCAGCAGCTTGATGCCAGGAGGCATGAGCGAGACCCAGTACTTC
>few|TRBJ2-2|.|TRBV29-1
CSVDRVNTGELFF
TGCAGCGTTGATAGGGTGAACACCGGGGAGCTGTTTTTT
>.|TRBJ2-7|.|TRBV14
CASSQELGRGYEQYF
TGTGCCAGCAGCCAAGAGTTGGGTAGAGGCTACGAGCAGTACTTC
>many|TRBJ2-3|TRBD1|TRBV7-3
CASSLTGALTDTQYF
TGTGCCAGCAGCTTGACAGGGGCCCTCACAGATACGCAGTATTTT
>few|TRBJ2-3|.|TRBV20-1
CSAVGLAHDTQYF
TGCAGTGCTGTCGGACTGGCGCACGATACGCAGTATTTT